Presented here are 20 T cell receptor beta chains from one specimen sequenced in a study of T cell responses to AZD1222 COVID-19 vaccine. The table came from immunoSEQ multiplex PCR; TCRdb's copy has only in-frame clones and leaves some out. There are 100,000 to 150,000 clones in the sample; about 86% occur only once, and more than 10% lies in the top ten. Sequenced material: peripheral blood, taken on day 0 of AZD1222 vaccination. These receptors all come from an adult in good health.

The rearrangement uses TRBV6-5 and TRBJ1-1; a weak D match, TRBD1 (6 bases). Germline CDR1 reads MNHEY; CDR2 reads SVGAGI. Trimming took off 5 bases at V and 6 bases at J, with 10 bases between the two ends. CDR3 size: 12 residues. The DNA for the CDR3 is TGTGCCAGCAGTCAGGGGATCGCTGAAGCTTTCTTT. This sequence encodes CASSQGIAEAFF.

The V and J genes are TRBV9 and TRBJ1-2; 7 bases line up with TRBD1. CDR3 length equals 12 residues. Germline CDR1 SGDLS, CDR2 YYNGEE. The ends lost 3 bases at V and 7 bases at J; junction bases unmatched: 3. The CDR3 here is CASSGNRGGYTF. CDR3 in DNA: TGTGCCAGCAGCGGCAACAGGGGTGGCTACACCTTC. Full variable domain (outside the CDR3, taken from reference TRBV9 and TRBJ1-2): DSGVTQTPKHLITATGQRVTLRCSPRSGDLSVYWYQQSLDQGLQFLIQYYNGEERAKGNILERFSAQQFPDLHSELNLSSLELGDSALYFCASSGNRGGYTFGSGTRLTVV.

CDR3 DNA: TGTGCCAGCAGCACTGGGACAGACACTGAAGCTTTCTTT. Its translation is CASSTGTDTEAFF. V gene TRBV12-3 or TRBV12-4 combines with J gene TRBJ1-1, with 7 bases matching TRBD1. Trimming at V came to 6 bases and at J to 3 bases, leaving 4 bases not matched to a gene. CDR3 length: 13 amino acids.

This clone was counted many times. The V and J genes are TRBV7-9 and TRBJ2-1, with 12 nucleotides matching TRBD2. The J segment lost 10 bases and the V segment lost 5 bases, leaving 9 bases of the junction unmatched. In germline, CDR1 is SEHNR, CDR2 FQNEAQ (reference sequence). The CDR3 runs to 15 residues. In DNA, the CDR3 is TGTGCCAGCAGCATGCTAGCGGGGGGGGTGGTAGAGCAGTTCTTC. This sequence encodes CASSMLAGGVVEQFF.

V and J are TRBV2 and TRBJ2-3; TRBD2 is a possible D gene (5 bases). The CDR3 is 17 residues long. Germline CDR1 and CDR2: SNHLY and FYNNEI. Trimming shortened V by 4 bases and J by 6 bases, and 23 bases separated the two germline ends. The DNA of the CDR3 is TGTGCCAGCAGTGGCATACTTTTAGGACTTGACCGGGATACGCAGTATTTT. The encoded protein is CASSGILLGLDRDTQYF.

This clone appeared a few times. DNA for the CDR3: TGTGCCAGCTCACCAAGGACAGGGGGTGAAGCTAACTATGGCTACACCTTC. This codes for CASSPRTGGEANYGYTF. The chain combines TRBV18 with TRBJ1-2; 10 bases match TRBD1. Unmatched junction bases numbered 6, after V lost 2 bases and J lost 0 bases. The CDR3 extends over 17 amino acids. Germline CDR1 and CDR2: KGHSH and LQKENI.

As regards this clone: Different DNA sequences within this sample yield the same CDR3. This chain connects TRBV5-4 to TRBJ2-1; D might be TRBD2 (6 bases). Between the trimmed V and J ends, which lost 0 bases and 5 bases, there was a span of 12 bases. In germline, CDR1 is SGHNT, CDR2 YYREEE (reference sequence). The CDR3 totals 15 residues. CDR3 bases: TGTGCCAGCAGCTTGGACCGGGGACTCCACAATGAGCAGTTCTTC. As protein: CASSLDRGLHNEQFF.

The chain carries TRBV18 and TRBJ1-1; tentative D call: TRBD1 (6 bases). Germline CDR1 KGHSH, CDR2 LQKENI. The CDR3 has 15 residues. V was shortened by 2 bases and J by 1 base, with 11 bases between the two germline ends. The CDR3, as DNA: TGTGCCAGCTCACCAGGACAGACTGGGAACACTGAAGCTTTCTTT. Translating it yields CASSPGQTGNTEAFF.

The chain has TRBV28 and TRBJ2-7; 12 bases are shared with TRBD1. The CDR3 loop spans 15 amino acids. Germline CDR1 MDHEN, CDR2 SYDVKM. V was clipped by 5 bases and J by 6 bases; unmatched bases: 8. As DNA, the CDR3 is TGTGCCAGCAGTAATTCCGGGACAGGGGGCTTCGAGCAGTACTTC. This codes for CASSNSGTGGFEQYF. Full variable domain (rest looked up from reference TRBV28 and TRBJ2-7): DVKVTQSSRYLVKRTGEKVFLECVQDMDHENMFWYRQDPGLGLRLIYFSYDVKMKEKGDIPEGYSVSREKKERFSLILESASTNQTSMYLCASSNSGTGGFEQYFGPGTRLTVT.

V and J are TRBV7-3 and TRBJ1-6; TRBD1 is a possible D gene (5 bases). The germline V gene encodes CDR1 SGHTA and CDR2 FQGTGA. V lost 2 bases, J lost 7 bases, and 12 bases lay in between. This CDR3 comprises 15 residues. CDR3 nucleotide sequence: TGTGCCAGCAGCTTAGGAGGGGTGGGGAATTCACCCCTCCACTTT. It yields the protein CASSLGGVGNSPLHF.

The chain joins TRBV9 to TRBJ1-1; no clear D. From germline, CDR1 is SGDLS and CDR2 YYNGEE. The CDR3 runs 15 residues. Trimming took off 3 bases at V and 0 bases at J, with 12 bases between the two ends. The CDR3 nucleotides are TGTGCCAGCAGCGCCCTCGGACCGATGAACACTGAAGCTTTCTTT. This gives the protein CASSALGPMNTEAFF.

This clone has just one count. CDR3 residues: CASSPTVYNEQFF. CDR3 DNA sequence: TGTGCCAGCAGCCCCACTGTTTACAATGAGCAGTTCTTC. This rearrangement joins TRBV27 to TRBJ2-1; D is unresolved. From germline, CDR1 is MNHEY and CDR2 SMNVEV (reference sequence). Trimming stripped 6 bases from V and 4 bases from J, with 10 bases between. The CDR3 is made up of 13 amino acids.

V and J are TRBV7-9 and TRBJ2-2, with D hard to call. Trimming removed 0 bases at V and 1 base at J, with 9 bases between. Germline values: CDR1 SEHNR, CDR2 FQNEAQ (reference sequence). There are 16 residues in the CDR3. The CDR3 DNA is TGTGCCAGCAGCTTAGCGTTACCTCAGAACACCGGGGAGCTGTTTTTT. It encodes CASSLALPQNTGELFF.

The CDR3 DNA reads TGTGCCAGCAGCCACCCGATTGGGAACACTGAAGCTTTCTTT. Residues: CASSHPIGNTEAFF. The chain combines TRBV4-2 with TRBJ1-1; D ambiguous. Germline V lookup: CDR1 LGHNA, CDR2 YNFKEQ. V lost 3 bases, J lost 1 base, and 9 bases lay in between. This CDR3 is built from 14 residues.

The CDR3 here is CATTRTGDYEQYF. CDR3 DNA sequence: TGTGCCACCACCCGGACAGGCGATTACGAGCAGTACTTC. The chain employs TRBV10-3 and TRBJ2-7; 7 nucleotides line up with TRBD1. The V and J ends lost 10 bases and 4 bases, in that order; junction bases with no gene match: 10. The length of the CDR3 is 13 residues. Germline-derived CDR1 and CDR2 are ENHRY and SYGVKD.

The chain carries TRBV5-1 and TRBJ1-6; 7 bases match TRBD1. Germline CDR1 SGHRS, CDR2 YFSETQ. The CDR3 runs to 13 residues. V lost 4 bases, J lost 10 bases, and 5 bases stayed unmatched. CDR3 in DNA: TGCGCCAGCAGCGGACAGGTGGACTCACCCCTCCACTTT. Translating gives CASSGQVDSPLHF.

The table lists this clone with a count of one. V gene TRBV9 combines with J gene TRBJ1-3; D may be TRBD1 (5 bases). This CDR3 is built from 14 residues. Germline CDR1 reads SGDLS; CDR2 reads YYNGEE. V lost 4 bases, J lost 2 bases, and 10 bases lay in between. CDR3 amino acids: CASSPGATGNTIYF. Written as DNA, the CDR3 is TGTGCCAGCAGCCCCGGGGCGACTGGAAACACCATATATTTT.

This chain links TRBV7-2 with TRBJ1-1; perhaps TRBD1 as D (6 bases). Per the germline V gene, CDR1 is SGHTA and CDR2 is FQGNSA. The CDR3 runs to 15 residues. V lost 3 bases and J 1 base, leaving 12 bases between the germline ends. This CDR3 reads CASSLWGGQNTEAFF. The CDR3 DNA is TGTGCCAGCAGCTTGTGGGGGGGCCAGAACACTGAAGCTTTCTTT. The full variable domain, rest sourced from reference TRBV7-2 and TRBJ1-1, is GAGVSQSPSNKVTEKGKDVELRCDPISGHTALYWYRQSLGQGLEFLIYFQGNSAPDKSGLPSDRFSAERTGGSVSTLTIQRTQQEDSAVYLCASSLWGGQNTEAFFGQGTRLTVV.

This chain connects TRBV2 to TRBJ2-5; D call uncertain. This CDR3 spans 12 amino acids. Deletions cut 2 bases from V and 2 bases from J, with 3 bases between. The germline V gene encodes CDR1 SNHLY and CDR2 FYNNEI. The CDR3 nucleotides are TGTGCCAGCAGTGAAAGTCAAGAGACCCAGTACTTC. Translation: CASSESQETQYF.

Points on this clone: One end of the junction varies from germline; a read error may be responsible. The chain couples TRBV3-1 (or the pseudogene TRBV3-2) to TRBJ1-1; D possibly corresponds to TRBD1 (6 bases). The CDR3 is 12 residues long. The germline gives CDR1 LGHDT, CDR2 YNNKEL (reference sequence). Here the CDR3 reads CASSQGTAAVLF. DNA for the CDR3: TGTGCCAGCAGCCAAGGGACAGCGGCAGTGCTCTTT.